This entry lists 6 T cell receptor beta chains sequenced from one sample in a study of cytomegalovirus exposure and HLA in healthy donors. PCR involved 60 Vbeta and 13 Jbeta primers. Profiling relied on immunoSEQ multiplex PCR, and the TCRdb table lists in-frame clones only, not all of them. The table includes around 210,000 clones, 85% detected once. The material sequenced was PBMCs. Receptor source: a girl aged 2 to 10 in good health and CMV-seronegative.

The chain carries TRBV5-1 and TRBJ2-1; 9 nucleotides agree with TRBD2. Unmatched junction bases numbered 8, after V lost 4 bases and J lost 6 bases. This CDR3 is built from 15 residues. Germline V gene sequence: CDR1 SGHRS, CDR2 YFSETQ. As DNA, the CDR3 is TGCGCCAGCAGCACAGCGGGAGGATGGGGCAATGAGCAGTTCTTC. It specifies CASSTAGGWGNEQFF.

The V gene is TRBV18, the J gene TRBJ2-5, with D maybe TRBD1 (6 bases). Trimming cost V 1 base and J 9 bases, with 15 bases left between them. The CDR3 is 14 amino acids. Germline CDR1 reads KGHSH; CDR2 reads LQKENI. The CDR3 loop reads CASSPLGEKGAQYF. DNA of the CDR3: TGTGCCAGCTCACCACTGGGGGAGAAGGGGGCCCAGTACTTC.

The rearrangement joins TRBV7-8 to TRBJ1-3, with 10 positions matching TRBD1. The CDR3 has 20 residues. Germline loops: CDR1 SGHVS, CDR2 FQNEAQ. V shed 2 bases and J 0 bases; nucleotides not matched to a gene: 13. The CDR3 nucleotides read TGTGCCAGCAGCTTATACCTAGACCGGACAGGGGGTTTCTCTGGAAACACCATATATTTT. Translation: CASSLYLDRTGGFSGNTIYF.

This chain connects TRBV29-1 to TRBJ2-7; no reliable D call. The V gene's germline CDR1 is SQVTM and CDR2 ANQGSEA. The V gene lost 5 bases and the J gene lost 2 bases, with 13 bases spanning the gap. The CDR3 runs 13 residues. The CDR3 sequence: CSVRRAQAYEQYF. In DNA form, the CDR3 reads TGCAGCGTTCGTCGAGCGCAAGCCTACGAGCAGTACTTC.

The V gene is TRBV19, the J gene TRBJ2-2; perhaps TRBD2 as D (6 bases). V lost 5 bases to trimming and J lost 3 bases, with 16 bases between them. Per the germline V gene, CDR1 is LNHDA and CDR2 is SQIVND (reference sequence). This CDR3 spans 16 amino acids. CDR3 loop: CASSAGTSSYTGELFF. The CDR3 DNA reads as TGTGCCAGTAGTGCCGGGACTTCCAGTTACACCGGGGAGCTGTTTTTT.

The DNA for the CDR3 is TGTGCCAGCAGTTACAGTCCGGGACAGCCTGAAGCTTTCTTT. Translated: CASSYSPGQPEAFF. The chain carries TRBV6-5 and TRBJ1-1, with 7 bases identical to TRBD1. CDR3 length: 14 amino acids. The V gene's germline CDR1 is MNHEY and CDR2 SVGAGI. J lost 6 bases, V lost 2 bases, and 6 bases had no gene match.